Shown below are 22 T cell receptor beta chains from a single sample sequenced in a study of blood T cell repertoires in COVID-19. The protocol was immunoSEQ multiplex PCR, while the TCRdb copy is restricted to in-frame clones and leaves out a portion. The sample includes about 70,000 clones, 60% to 80% of them seen just once. Sample: peripheral blood. These receptors were obtained from a human donor in a cohort sampled during active COVID-19.

A single count supports this clone. This chain uses TRBV6-5 with TRBJ1-2; 8 bases fit TRBD1. V lost 5 bases and J lost 8; bases outside the gene matches: 10. Germline CDR1 and CDR2: MNHEY and SVGAGI. This CDR3 spans 14 amino acids. The DNA for the CDR3 is TGTGCCAGCAGTCCAAGGGGACAGGCGGAAGGCTACACCTTC. It translates to CASSPRGQAEGYTF.

The CDR3 region is CASSRTGGNSPLHF. DNA for the CDR3: TGTGCCAGCAGCCGGACAGGGGGTAATTCACCCCTCCACTTT. The V call is TRBV5-4, the J call TRBJ1-6; 10 bases align to TRBD1. This CDR3 comprises 14 residues. V gave up 4 bases and J gave up 6 bases; unmatched junction bases: 1. Germline CDR1 reads SGHNT; CDR2 reads YYREEE (reference sequence).

J is TRBJ2-3 and V is TRBV7-3; 8 nucleotides match TRBD2. Germline V lookup: CDR1 SGHTA, CDR2 FQGTGA. V gave up 5 bases and J gave up 0 bases; unmatched junction bases: 7. The CDR3 spans 16 residues. The CDR3 reads CASSPLSGGSTDTQYF. Written as DNA, the CDR3 is TGTGCCAGCAGCCCCCTCAGCGGGGGTAGCACAGATACGCAGTATTTT. Looking up the rest from reference TRBV7-3 and TRBJ2-3 gives the full variable domain: GAGVSQTPSNKVTEKGKYVELRCDPISGHTALYWYRQSLGQGPEFLIYFQGTGAADDSGLPNDRFFAVRPEGSVSTLKIQRTERGDSAVYLCASSPLSGGSTDTQYFGPGTRLTVL.

This clone showed up just once. The rearrangement links TRBV7-2 to TRBJ1-5; D is possibly TRBD1 (6 bases). Germline CDR1 is SGHTA and CDR2 is FQGNSA. The ends were cut back, 2 bases at V and 2 bases at J, with 10 bases in the middle. This CDR3 region has 15 residues. The CDR3 here is CASSLSPGGNQPQHF. The DNA for the CDR3 is TGTGCCAGCAGCTTATCCCCAGGGGGCAATCAGCCCCAGCATTTT.

This clone showed up just a few times. The chain recombines TRBV5-5 with TRBJ2-7, with D unclear. The V and J ends lost 5 bases and 0 bases respectively, with 9 bases between them. Germline V CDR1 and CDR2: SGHKS, YYEKEE (reference sequence). The CDR3 is made up of 13 amino acids. The CDR3 is CASSESPSYEQYF. Here the CDR3 DNA reads TGTGCCAGCAGTGAGTCCCCCTCCTACGAGCAGTACTTC.

CDR3 region: CASSPGVLNTEAFF. CDR3 sequence (DNA): TGTGCCAGCAGCCCAGGGGTCCTGAACACTGAAGCTTTCTTT. The chain uses TRBV5-4 and TRBJ1-1; D possibly corresponds to TRBD1 (6 bases). CDR1 and CDR2 from the germline V gene are SGHNT and YYREEE (reference sequence). This CDR3 has 14 residues. V lost 4 bases and J 0 bases, leaving 10 bases between the germline ends.

The rearrangement joins TRBV9 to TRBJ1-6, with TRBD1 matching 8 bases. The germline gives CDR1 SGDLS, CDR2 YYNGEE. The CDR3 is made up of 14 amino acids. V gave up 4 bases and J gave up 6 bases; unmatched junction bases: 3. In nucleotides, the CDR3 is TGTGCCAGCAGCCCACAGGGGGGTAATTCACCCCTCCACTTT. It encodes CASSPQGGNSPLHF.

The chain carries TRBV5-1 and TRBJ2-7; D might be TRBD1 (7 bases). This CDR3 comprises 14 residues. Trimming cost V 4 bases and J 6 bases, with 17 bases left between them. Germline V gene data show CDR1 as SGHRS and CDR2 as YFSETQ. CDR3 DNA: TGCGCCAGCAGCATGGGGGCAGGGGGAGGCGAGCAGTACTTC. Protein sequence: CASSMGAGGGEQYF. Looking up the rest from reference TRBV5-1 and TRBJ2-7 gives the full variable domain: KAGVTQTPRYLIKTRGQQVTLSCSPISGHRSVSWYQQTPGQGLQFLFEYFSETQRNKGNFPGRFSGRQFSNSRSEMNVSTLELGDSALYLCASSMGAGGGEQYFGPGTRLTVT.

This clone was seen a few times. This chain joins TRBV5-8 and TRBJ1-2; the match to TRBD1 covers 10 bases. The V segment lost 4 bases and the J segment 10 bases; nucleotides outside the gene matches: 10. CDR3 length equals 14 residues. Germline V gene lookup returns CDR1 SGHTS and CDR2 YDEGEE. CDR3 loop: CASSRHGTGEHYTF. The CDR3 DNA reads as TGTGCCAGCAGCCGACACGGGACAGGGGAGCACTACACCTTC.

V usage is TRBV3-1 (or the pseudogene TRBV3-2) and J usage is TRBJ2-3; D perhaps matches TRBD2 (6 bases). Germline lookup yields CDR1 LGHDT and CDR2 YNNKEL (reference sequence). The V and J ends lost 4 bases and 6 bases respectively, with 14 bases between them. This CDR3 is 14 amino acids long. The CDR3 coding sequence is TGTGCCAGCAGCCGACGGGCGGGGAGGGATACGCAGTATTTT. Its translation is CASSRRAGRDTQYF.

The rearrangement joins TRBV7-2 to TRBJ2-2, with D perhaps TRBD2 (5 bases). Germline CDR1 is SGHTA and CDR2 is FQGNSA. The CDR3 totals 14 residues. With 5 bases removed from V and 8 bases from J, the gap between germline ends came to 15 bases. The chain's CDR3 is CASSLQVEGGELFF. CDR3 DNA sequence: TGTGCCAGCAGCCTCCAGGTTGAGGGAGGGGAGCTGTTTTTT.

The rearrangement joins TRBV5-5 to TRBJ2-3; D ambiguous. V lost 2 bases and J lost 1, with 8 bases in between. CDR1 and CDR2 from the germline V gene are SGHKS and YYEKEE (reference sequence). The CDR3 totals 14 residues. The CDR3 spells CASSFERRTDTQYF. The CDR3 nucleotides read TGTGCCAGCAGCTTCGAGCGACGCACAGATACGCAGTATTTT.

The chain links TRBV20-1 to TRBJ2-7; TRBD2 agrees at 15 bases. The CDR3 spans 19 residues. Germline V gene data show CDR1 as DFQATT and CDR2 as SNEGSKA (reference sequence). The V segment lost 3 bases and the J segment 2 bases; nucleotides outside the gene matches: 14. CDR3 nucleotides: TGCAGTGCTAGTGCTATTCCGGGACTAGCGGGGGGCGGGGCCTACGAGCAGTACTTC. Its translation: CSASAIPGLAGGGAYEQYF.

By its share, this clone is medium-sized. Additional DNA sequences in this sample encode the identical CDR3. The chain is built from TRBV5-1 and TRBJ2-1; 9 nucleotides agree with TRBD1. The CDR3 runs to 17 residues. Germline loops: CDR1 SGHRS, CDR2 YFSETQ. With 0 bases clipped from V and 7 bases from J, the junction kept 11 bases outside the gene matches. The DNA of the CDR3 is TGCGCCAGCAGCTTGGGGGATTACAGGGGGCAGGGAAATGAGCAGTTCTTC. Translating gives CASSLGDYRGQGNEQFF.

The chain combines TRBV2 with TRBJ2-3; possibly TRBD1 for D (5 bases). CDR1 SNHLY and CDR2 FYNNEI come from the germline V gene. V lost 5 bases and J 4 bases, leaving 13 bases between the germline ends. The CDR3 loop spans 14 amino acids. CDR3 bases: TGTGCCAGCAGTCAAACCCAGGGTTCAGATACGCAGTATTTT. It is translated as CASSQTQGSDTQYF. The full variable domain, with the rest looked up from reference TRBV2 and TRBJ2-3, is EPEVTQTPSHQVTQMGQEVILRCVPISNHLYFYWYRQILGQKVEFLVSFYNNEISEKSEIFDDQFSVERPDGSNFTLKIRSTKLEDSAMYFCASSQTQGSDTQYFGPGTRLTVL.

The chain has TRBV7-3 and TRBJ2-7; 8 bases line up with TRBD1. Trimming at V came to 6 bases and at J to 4 bases, leaving 5 bases not matched to a gene. CDR1 is SGHTA, CDR2 FQGTGA, per germline. This CDR3 contains 13 residues. CDR3 sequence (DNA): TGTGCCAGCAGGCAGGGGGCTTATTACGAGCAGTACTTC. This codes for CASRQGAYYEQYF.

The chain uses TRBV6-6 and TRBJ1-6; 8 nucleotides agree with TRBD1. Germline CDR1 and CDR2: MNHNY and SVGAGI (reference sequence). This CDR3 has 14 residues. V dropped 6 bases and J dropped 10; count of bases not matched to a gene: 8. CDR3 nucleotide sequence: TGTGCCAGCAGAGGGACAGGTCTTGAATCACCCCTCCACTTT. As protein: CASRGTGLESPLHF.

The rearrangement links TRBV29-1 to TRBJ2-5; TRBD1 matches 8 bases. CDR1 SQVTM and CDR2 ANQGSEA come from the germline V gene. CDR3 length: 12 residues. Trimming took 3 bases from V and 5 from J; bases not matched to a gene: 2. Here the CDR3 reads CSVERTGETQYF. The CDR3 region has the DNA TGCAGCGTTGAGAGGACAGGGGAGACCCAGTACTTC. Full variable domain (remainder filled in from reference TRBV29-1 and TRBJ2-5): SAVISQKPSRDICQRGTSLTIQCQVDSQVTMMFWYRQQPGQSLTLIATANQGSEATYESGFVIDKFPISRPNLTFSTLTVSNMSPEDSSIYLCSVERTGETQYFGPGTRLLVL.

The rearrangement uses TRBV4-3 and TRBJ2-1, with D maybe TRBD1 (5 bases). CDR3 length: 14 residues. Germline V lookup: CDR1 LGHNA, CDR2 YSLEER. Trimming removed 8 bases from V and 2 bases from J, with 13 bases in between. DNA of the CDR3: TGCGCCAGCGGTCCGGGCAGGGCCTACAATGAGCAGTTCTTC. Translated, it gives CASGPGRAYNEQFF.

V usage is TRBV5-1 and J usage is TRBJ2-1, with TRBD2 as a possible D gene (5 bases). Germline V gives CDR1 SGHRS, CDR2 YFSETQ. This CDR3 region has 16 residues. V shed 1 base and J shed 0 bases, with 11 bases lying between them. The CDR3 reads CASSLIPGSSYNEQFF. CDR3 in DNA: TGCGCCAGCAGCTTGATCCCGGGAAGCTCCTACAATGAGCAGTTCTTC.

The chain is built from TRBV19 and TRBJ2-3; 13 bases align to TRBD2. This CDR3 is 17 amino acids long. With 5 bases clipped from V and 4 bases from J, the junction kept 9 bases outside the gene matches. Germline-derived CDR1 and CDR2 are LNHDA and SQIVND (reference sequence). CDR3 region: CASSPRTSGGRADTQYF. CDR3 bases: TGTGCCAGTAGTCCCAGGACTAGCGGGGGCCGAGCAGATACGCAGTATTTT.

The rearrangement joins TRBV6-4 to TRBJ1-1, with D possibly matching TRBD1 (5 bases). The CDR3 sequence is 17 residues long. CDR1 and CDR2 (germline): MRHNA, SNTAGT. With 2 bases removed from V and 0 bases from J, the gap between germline ends came to 16 bases. CDR3 sequence: CASSDEGEVFMNTEAFF. In nucleotides, the CDR3 is TGTGCCAGCAGTGACGAAGGGGAGGTCTTTATGAACACTGAAGCTTTCTTT.